This T cell receptor (beta chain) was sequenced for a study of T cell responses to AZD1222 COVID-19 vaccine. In the study overall: Timing groups of about 4 and about 12 weeks for second doses were pooled.

Study outcomes and limitations: Repertoire collection took place solely once the T cell response had peaked. Among the donors, most were white British and more were female, and clonal diversity was possibly underestimated.

Note on this clone: Antigen specificity is unknown.

The data were produced by immunoSEQ multiplex PCR, yet TCRdb's version contains in-frame clones alone and is incomplete. Counted here are 90,000 or so clones, 70% to 90% occurring once; the ten biggest clones make up over 15%. Looked up from germline, CDR1 is SGHKS and CDR2 is YYEKEE (reference sequence). The CDR3 length is 15 residues. Losses at the gene ends were 4 bases for V and 1 base for J; bases not matched to a gene: 3. The sequence derives from an adult in good health. This chain joins TRBV5-5 and TRBJ1-5; 9 bases are shared with TRBD1. The material sequenced was peripheral blood, taken on day 0 of AZD1222 vaccination. The CDR3 region is CASSITGGSNQPQHF. CDR3 nucleotides: TGTGCCAGCAGCATTACAGGGGGCAGCAATCAGCCCCAGCATTTT. The whole variable domain, filled in from reference TRBV5-5 and TRBJ1-5, reads DAGVTQSPTHLIKTRGQQVTLRCSPISGHKSVSWYQQVLGQGPQFIFQYYEKEERGRGNFPDRFSARQFPNYSSELNVNALLLGDSALYLCASSITGGSNQPQHFGDGTRLSIL.